Presented here are 8 T cell receptor beta chains from one specimen sequenced in a study of low-dose radiotherapy and immunotherapy resistance in tumors. Primers targeting TRAV and TRBV primed first-strand cDNA, covering alpha and beta chains. Using a constant-region primer together with a V-primer adapter, TCRs were subjected to 20 PCR cycles of amplification. TCRdb used MiXCR to reprocess the reads, holding one entry per CDR3 protein. Here the sample spans around 100,000 distinct CDR3 sequences, 20% being singletons. Time point given: after trial treatment. The treatment was: LDRT plus nivolumab, ipilimumab, low-dose cyclophosphamide and aspirin (RACIN trial). The material was PBMCs, obtained after low-dose radiotherapy plus immunotherapy. These TCRs come from a male donor with prostate cancer.

This clonotype was counted at least ten times. Germline and junction disagree at one end, which may indicate a read error. The V call is TRBV7-7, the J call TRBJ2-3, with TRBD1 matching over 8 bases. Germline V gives CDR1 SSHAT, CDR2 FNYEAQ (reference sequence). CDR3 size: 15 residues. In DNA form, the CDR3 reads TGTGCTAGCAGCGCGACGACAGGGGGCACAGATACGCAGTATTTT. It translates to CASSATTGGTDTQYF.

This clonotype occurred many times. The rearrangement joins TRBV3-1 to TRBJ2-3, with 9 bases fitting TRBD1. With 8 bases clipped from V and 6 bases from J, the junction kept 6 bases outside the gene matches. Germline V gene data show CDR1 as LGHDT and CDR2 as YNNKEL (reference sequence). The CDR3 has 13 residues. The CDR3: CASGGTGYDTQYF. The CDR3 bases are TGTGCCAGCGGGGGGACAGGGTACGATACGCAGTATTTT.

There are a few counts of this clonotype. The gene calls are TRBV9 and TRBJ2-7; 9 bases match TRBD1. Unmatched junction bases numbered 6, after V lost 0 bases and J lost 2 bases. Germline CDR1 SGDLS, CDR2 YYNGEE. CDR3 length: 16 residues. The CDR3 bases are TGTGCCAGCAGCGTAGCTGCGGGACAGGGTCCCTACGAGCAGTACTTC. This gives the protein CASSVAAGQGPYEQYF.

Note on this clonotype: This likely traces to a read error, being one base from a far larger clone. A read error is likely, as this CDR3 ends without the conserved phenylalanine or tryptophan. The chain carries TRBV6-1 and TRBJ2-4; tentatively, D is TRBD2 (6 bases). Germline CDR1 reads MNHNS; CDR2 reads SASEGT. The CDR3 contains 14 residues. Trimming stripped 5 bases from V and 8 bases from J, with 16 bases between. This CDR3 is CASSYAEGGDIQYL. CDR3 nucleotides: TGTGCCAGCAGTTACGCCGAAGGAGGGGACATTCAGTACCTC.

Points on this clonotype: A far larger clone is one base from this, pointing to a likely read error. The CDR3 sequence is CASRFGPQTASEQFF. CDR3 coding DNA: TGCGCCAGCAGGTTTGGGCCCCAGACAGCTAGCGAGCAGTTCTTC. The chain combines TRBV5-1 with TRBJ2-1; D assignment may be TRBD1 or TRBD2 (5 bases each). V was pared by 5 bases and J by 10 bases, with 22 bases between. Germline lookup yields CDR1 SGHRS and CDR2 YFSETQ. CDR3 length: 15 amino acids.

This clonotype was seen a handful of times. The chain combines TRBV7-9 with TRBJ2-7; 7 bases are shared with TRBD2. Germline V gene lookup returns CDR1 SEHNR and CDR2 FQNEAQ (reference sequence). J was trimmed by 2 bases and V by 5 bases; bases with no gene match: 3. CDR3 size: 13 residues. This chain's CDR3 is CASSGDYAYEQYF. CDR3 nucleotides: TGTGCCAGCAGCGGGGACTATGCCTACGAGCAGTACTTC.

This clonotype has at least ten counts. This sequence joins TRBV6-6 and TRBJ2-7; tentative D call: TRBD1 (8 bases). From germline, CDR1 is MNHNY and CDR2 SVGAGI (reference sequence). V was clipped by 4 bases and J by 6 bases, with 16 bases between them. This CDR3 is built from 14 residues. CDR3 region: CASSLPQGEGEQYF. As DNA, the CDR3 is TGTGCCAGCAGTTTACCACAGGGGGAGGGCGAGCAGTACTTC.

This clonotype was recorded many times. The chain has TRBV7-9 and TRBJ2-3, with D uncertain. Germline-derived CDR1 and CDR2 are SEHNR and FQNEAQ (reference sequence). Trimming shortened V by 4 bases and J by 5 bases, and 10 bases separated the two germline ends. The CDR3 contains 13 residues. CDR3 nucleotides: TGTGCCAGCAGCTCGAGCCTTGGAGATACGCAGTATTTT. As protein: CASSSSLGDTQYF.